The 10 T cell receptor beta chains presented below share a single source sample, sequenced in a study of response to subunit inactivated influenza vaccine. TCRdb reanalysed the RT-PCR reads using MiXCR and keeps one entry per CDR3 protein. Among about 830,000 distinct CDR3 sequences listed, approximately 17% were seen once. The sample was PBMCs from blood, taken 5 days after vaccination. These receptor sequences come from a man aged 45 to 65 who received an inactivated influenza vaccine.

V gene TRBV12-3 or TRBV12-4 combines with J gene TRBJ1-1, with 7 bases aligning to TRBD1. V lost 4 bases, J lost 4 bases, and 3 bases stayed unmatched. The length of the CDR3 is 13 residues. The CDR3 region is CASSYRQGTEAFF. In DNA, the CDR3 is TGTGCCAGCAGTTACAGACAGGGCACTGAAGCTTTCTTT.

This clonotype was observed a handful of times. CDR3 bases: TGTGCCAGTACCCGGGAGGGGTATAATCAGCCCCAGCATTTT. Residues: CASTREGYNQPQHF. This chain joins TRBV19 and TRBJ1-5; tentative D call: TRBD1 (5 bases). Germline V gives CDR1 LNHDA, CDR2 SQIVND (reference sequence). The CDR3 contains 14 residues. Trimming took off 7 bases at V and 4 bases at J, with 14 bases between the two ends.

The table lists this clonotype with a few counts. CDR3 DNA sequence: TGTGCCAGCAGTTTCCAGGGGGCGCGAGATACGCAGTATTTT. Translated, it gives CASSFQGARDTQYF. The gene calls are TRBV12-3 or TRBV12-4 and TRBJ2-3; 8 bases fit TRBD1. V was clipped by 3 bases and J by 5 bases; unmatched bases: 4. The CDR3 is 14 amino acids.

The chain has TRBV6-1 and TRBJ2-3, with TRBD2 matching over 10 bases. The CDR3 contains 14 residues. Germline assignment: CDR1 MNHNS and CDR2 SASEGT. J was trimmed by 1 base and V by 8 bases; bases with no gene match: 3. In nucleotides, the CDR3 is TGTGCCAGCGTGAGCGGGGGGGGCACAGATACGCAGTATTTT. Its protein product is CASVSGGGTDTQYF.

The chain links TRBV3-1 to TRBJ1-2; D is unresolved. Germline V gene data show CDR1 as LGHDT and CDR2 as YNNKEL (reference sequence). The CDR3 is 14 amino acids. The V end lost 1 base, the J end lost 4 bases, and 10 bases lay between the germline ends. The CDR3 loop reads CASSQGHGVYGYTF. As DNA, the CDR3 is TGTGCCAGCAGCCAAGGCCACGGGGTCTATGGCTACACCTTC.

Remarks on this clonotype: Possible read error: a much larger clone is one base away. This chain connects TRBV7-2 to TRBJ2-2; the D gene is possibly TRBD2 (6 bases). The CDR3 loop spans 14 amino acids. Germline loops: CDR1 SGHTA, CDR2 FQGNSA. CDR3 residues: CASRLVGGTGELFF. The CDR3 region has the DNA TGTGCCAGCCGCTTAGTTGGGGGGACCGGGGAGCTGTTTTTT.

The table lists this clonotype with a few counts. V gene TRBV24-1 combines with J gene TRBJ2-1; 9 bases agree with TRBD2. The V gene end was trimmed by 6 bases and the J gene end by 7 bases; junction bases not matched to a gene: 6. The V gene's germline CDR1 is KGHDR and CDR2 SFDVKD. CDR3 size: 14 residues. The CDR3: CATSSPLAGNEQFF. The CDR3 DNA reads TGTGCCACCAGTTCACCTCTAGCGGGAAATGAGCAGTTCTTC.

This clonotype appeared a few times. CDR3 residues: CASSWPGQGQEKLFF. The CDR3, as DNA: TGTGCCAGCAGCTGGCCGGGACAGGGACAGGAAAAACTGTTTTTT. The V gene is TRBV7-2, the J gene TRBJ1-4; 9 bases line up with TRBD1. Trimming removed 4 bases from V and 8 bases from J; junction bases left unmatched: 8. Germline V CDR1 and CDR2: SGHTA, FQGNSA. The CDR3 consists of 15 residues.

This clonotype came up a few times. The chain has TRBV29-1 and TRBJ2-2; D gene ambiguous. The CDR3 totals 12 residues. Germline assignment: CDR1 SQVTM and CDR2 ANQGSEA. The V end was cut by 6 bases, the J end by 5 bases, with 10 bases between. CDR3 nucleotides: TGCAGCGTCGCTATTGATACCGGGGAGCTGTTTTTT. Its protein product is CSVAIDTGELFF.

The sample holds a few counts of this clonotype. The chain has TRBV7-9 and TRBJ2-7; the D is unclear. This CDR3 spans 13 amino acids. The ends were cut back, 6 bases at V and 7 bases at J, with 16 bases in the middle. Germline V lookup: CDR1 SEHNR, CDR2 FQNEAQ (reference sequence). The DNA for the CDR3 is TGTGCCAGCAGTTCAACACTCGAGGAGGAGCAGTACTTC. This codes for CASSSTLEEEQYF.